Presented here are 22 T cell receptor beta chains from one specimen sequenced in a study of T-cell memory formation after mild COVID-19. TCRdb re-derived calls from the 5' RACE reads in MiXCR, one entry per CDR3 protein. The sample has 400,000 to 500,000 distinct CDR3 sequences; 20% are singletons. Specimen: PBMCs or a T cell subset sorted from them (not recorded which). These receptor sequences come from an adult woman who had mild COVID-19 (a few samples of this study predate the infection). Cell type and time point are not known.

The CDR3 loop reads CATSPSGGGYEQYF. In DNA, the CDR3 is TGTGCCACCAGTCCCTCAGGGGGGGGCTACGAGCAGTACTTC. This chain links TRBV24-1 with TRBJ2-7, with D perhaps TRBD1 or TRBD2 (7 bases each). Trimming removed 6 bases from V and 3 bases from J, with 14 bases in between. This CDR3 contains 14 residues. The V gene's germline CDR1 is KGHDR and CDR2 SFDVKD.

The V call is TRBV12-3 or TRBV12-4, the J call TRBJ2-1, with 9 bases identical to TRBD2. V dropped 3 bases and J dropped 9; count of bases not matched to a gene: 3. The CDR3 is 13 residues long. The CDR3 region has the DNA TGTGCCAGCAGTTTTCGAGCGGGAGGTGAGCAGTTCTTC. It codes for CASSFRAGGEQFF.

V usage is TRBV6-2 or TRBV6-3 and J usage is TRBJ1-5; D uncertain. Trimming removed 6 bases from V and 5 bases from J, with 20 bases in between. The CDR3 is 16 amino acids. Germline V gives CDR1 MNHEY, CDR2 SVGEGT. CDR3 sequence reads: CASSPRPARTDQPQHF. The CDR3 DNA sequence: TGTGCCAGCAGCCCCCGTCCGGCCAGGACCGATCAGCCCCAGCATTTT.

This clonotype was counted between two and nine times. This chain uses TRBV18 with TRBJ2-1, with D tentatively TRBD1 or TRBD2 (6 bases each). The germline CDR1 and CDR2 sequences are KGHSH and LQKENI. The germline V and J ends were trimmed by 3 bases and 7 bases, with 25 bases remaining between them. The CDR3 totals 18 residues. CDR3 sequence (DNA): TGTGCCAGCTCACCGGGCGACTTTTGGGGGGCTAAGAGGAATGAGCAGTTCTTC. Protein: CASSPGDFWGAKRNEQFF.

This clonotype turned up a few times. The chain has TRBV6-2 or TRBV6-3 and TRBJ1-1; weak D call: TRBD1 (5 bases). The germline CDR1 and CDR2 sequences are MNHEY and SVGEGT. The CDR3 has 15 residues. The V gene lost 6 bases and the J gene lost 0 bases, with 14 bases spanning the gap. The CDR3 DNA is TGTGCCAGCAGACGACAGCCTATTTTGAACACTGAAGCTTTCTTT. Amino acids: CASRRQPILNTEAFF.

The CDR3 sequence: CASSPLSGSHVNEQFF. As DNA, the CDR3 is TGTGCCAGCAGCCCTCTTAGCGGGAGTCATGTCAATGAGCAGTTCTTC. This sequence joins TRBV7-9 and TRBJ2-1; 9 bases are shared with TRBD2. Germline trimming cut 5 bases from V and 6 bases from J; bases unmatched to any gene: 11. CDR3 length equals 16 residues. Per germline, CDR1 SEHNR and CDR2 FQNEAQ (reference sequence). The complete variable domain, with remaining parts taken from reference TRBV7-9 and TRBJ2-1, reads DTGVSQNPRHKITKRGQNVTFRCDPISEHNRLYWYRQTLGQGPEFLTYFQNEAQLEKSRLLSDRFSAERPKGSFSTLEIQRTEQGDSAMYLCASSPLSGSHVNEQFFGPGTRLTVL.

The genes are TRBV29-1 and TRBJ2-7; D perhaps matches TRBD2 (5 bases). Looked up from germline, CDR1 is SQVTM and CDR2 is ANQGSEA. The CDR3 length is 11 residues. Between the trimmed V and J ends, which lost 6 bases and 3 bases, there was a span of 9 bases. Here the CDR3 DNA reads TGCAGCGTGGACGGACTCTACGAGCAGTACTTC. Translating it yields CSVDGLYEQYF.

V is TRBV5-1 and J is TRBJ1-2; D may be TRBD1 (5 bases). The CDR3 has 13 amino acids. The V and J ends lost 2 bases and 2 bases respectively, with 7 bases between them. The V gene's germline CDR1 is SGHRS and CDR2 YFSETQ. The CDR3 DNA follows: TGCGCCAGCAGCTTCGGGGACAACTATGGCTACACCTTC. As protein: CASSFGDNYGYTF.

The chain uses TRBV12-3 or TRBV12-4 and TRBJ1-2, with D uncertain. V was cut by 3 bases and J by 0 bases, with 8 bases left in between. The CDR3 extends over 14 amino acids. The CDR3 sequence is CASSFGGTNYGYTF. The CDR3 DNA reads TGTGCCAGCAGTTTCGGAGGGACTAACTATGGCTACACCTTC.

The chain couples TRBV5-6 to TRBJ2-1, with D tentatively TRBD1 (5 bases). Germline values: CDR1 SGHDT, CDR2 YYEEEE. The germline V and J ends were trimmed by 0 bases and 0 bases, with 22 bases remaining between them. The CDR3 loop spans 20 amino acids. The CDR3 region has the DNA TGTGCCAGCAGCTTGGCGGGCAGGGTGAACGATCTTGGCTCCTACAATGAGCAGTTCTTC. Its translation: CASSLAGRVNDLGSYNEQFF. Combining the CDR3 with reference TRBV5-6 and TRBJ2-1 gives the whole variable domain DAGVTQSPTHLIKTRGQQVTLRCSPKSGHDTVSWYQQALGQGPQFIFQYYEEEERQRGNFPDRFSGHQFPNYSSELNVNALLLGDSALYLCASSLAGRVNDLGSYNEQFFGPGTRLTVL.

The chain links TRBV29-1 to TRBJ2-2; TRBD1 matches at 10 bases. This CDR3 contains 16 residues. CDR1 and CDR2 from the germline V gene are SQVTM and ANQGSEA. Losses at the gene ends were 3 bases for V and 2 bases for J; bases not matched to a gene: 6. In DNA, the CDR3 is TGCAGCGTTGAGGGGGGACAGGGGATAAACACCGGGGAGCTGTTTTTT. It encodes CSVEGGQGINTGELFF.

The chain has TRBV5-6 and TRBJ2-7; 12 nucleotides align to TRBD2. Germline CDR1 reads SGHDT; CDR2 reads YYEEEE. The CDR3 consists of 15 residues. With 3 bases clipped from V and 3 bases from J, the junction kept 4 bases outside the gene matches. DNA of the CDR3: TGTGCCAGCAGCTCTCTAGCGGGAGGGTACTACGAGCAGTACTTC. This encodes CASSSLAGGYYEQYF.

This sequence joins TRBV7-3 and TRBJ2-1; possible D gene TRBD2, 5 bases. Germline V gives CDR1 SGHTA, CDR2 FQGTGA. The CDR3 loop spans 13 amino acids. V dropped 5 bases and J dropped 7 bases, with 12 bases sitting between them. The CDR3: CASSASRGNEQFF. CDR3 nucleotide sequence: TGTGCCAGCAGCGCCAGTCGGGGAAATGAGCAGTTCTTC.

The chain recombines TRBV5-1 with TRBJ2-5; either TRBD1 or TRBD2 may supply D (5 bases each). Germline V lookup: CDR1 SGHRS, CDR2 YFSETQ. V lost 4 bases and J 3 bases, leaving 16 bases between the germline ends. This CDR3 has 15 residues. The CDR3 protein is CASSRSTGTEETQYF. The CDR3, as DNA: TGCGCCAGCAGCAGAAGTACCGGGACGGAAGAGACCCAGTACTTC.

The chain links TRBV4-1 to TRBJ2-2, with D perhaps assigned TRBD1 or TRBD2 (5 bases each). Trimming took off 8 bases at V and 0 bases at J, with 10 bases between the two ends. The CDR3 spans 14 residues. CDR1 is MGHRA and CDR2 is YSYEKL in the germline V gene. The CDR3 DNA sequence: TGCGCCAGCGGGACGGCCTCGAACACCGGGGAGCTGTTTTTT. It translates to CASGTASNTGELFF.

This chain uses TRBV18 with TRBJ2-5, with 10 bases aligning to TRBD2. The ends lost 5 bases at V and 5 bases at J; junction bases unmatched: 11. Looked up from germline, CDR1 is KGHSH and CDR2 is LQKENI. The CDR3 extends over 16 amino acids. The CDR3 DNA sequence: TGTGCCAGCTCAAAAAGGCCTAGCGGGAGTCTCGAGACCCAGTACTTC. Its protein is CASSKRPSGSLETQYF.

This rearrangement joins TRBV12-3 or TRBV12-4 to TRBJ2-1, with 9 bases matching TRBD2. V lost 2 bases, J lost 6 bases, and 2 bases stayed unmatched. CDR3 length: 14 residues. Here the CDR3 reads CASSLISGSNEQFF. CDR3 coding DNA: TGTGCCAGCAGTTTAATTAGCGGGAGCAATGAGCAGTTCTTC.

The sample holds a few counts of this clonotype. The CDR3 DNA reads as TGTGCCAGCAGTCGGACTAGCGGGTGGAATGAGCAGTTCTTC. Protein: CASSRTSGWNEQFF. The chain recombines TRBV12-3 or TRBV12-4 with TRBJ2-1; 11 bases map to TRBD2. This CDR3 has 14 residues. V lost 5 bases to trimming and J lost 7 bases; unmatched junction nucleotides: 4.

The chain has TRBV7-2 and TRBJ1-2; D is ambiguous. Germline V gene data show CDR1 as SGHTA and CDR2 as FQGNSA. The CDR3 sequence is 14 residues long. The ends were cut back, 2 bases at V and 3 bases at J, with 10 bases in the middle. CDR3 sequence reads: CASSLPQEHYGYTF. The CDR3 DNA reads as TGTGCCAGCAGCTTACCTCAGGAGCACTATGGCTACACCTTC. Full variable domain (outside the CDR3, taken from reference TRBV7-2 and TRBJ1-2): GAGVSQSPSNKVTEKGKDVELRCDPISGHTALYWYRQSLGQGLEFLIYFQGNSAPDKSGLPSDRFSAERTGGSVSTLTIQRTQQEDSAVYLCASSLPQEHYGYTFGSGTRLTVV.

V gene TRBV15 combines with J gene TRBJ2-3; weak D call: TRBD2 (5 bases). In germline, CDR1 is LNHNV, CDR2 YYDKDF (reference sequence). This CDR3 region has 16 residues. V lost 6 bases to trimming and J lost 2 bases, with 18 bases between them. CDR3: CATRSRWTVDTDTQYF. For the CDR3, the DNA is TGTGCCACCAGATCCCGGTGGACTGTAGACACAGATACGCAGTATTTT.

V usage is TRBV12-3 or TRBV12-4 and J usage is TRBJ2-7; 11 positions match TRBD2. V was pared by 4 bases and J by 2 bases, with 4 bases of the junction left unmatched. The CDR3 has 15 residues. DNA of the CDR3: TGTGCCAGCAGTTCCCTAGCGGGAGGCACCTACGAGCAGTACTTC. Protein sequence: CASSSLAGGTYEQYF.

The J gene is TRBJ2-7, the V gene TRBV19, with D possibly being TRBD1 (6 bases). Trimming removed 9 bases from V and 5 bases from J, with 17 bases in between. The CDR3 contains 13 residues. In germline, CDR1 is LNHDA, CDR2 SQIVND (reference sequence). The DNA of the CDR3 is TGTGCCAGCACCCGAGCAGGGGCAGACGAGCAGTACTTC. Translated: CASTRAGADEQYF.